This record concerns one T cell receptor beta chain sequence. Antigen specificity is unknown. This sample was taken from a study of CD8+ T cells in alopecia areata. Whole-study findings and limits: Normal skin's resident alphabeta T cells are sequenced alongside lesional scalp T cells.

CDR1 GTSNPN and CDR2 SVGIG come from the germline V gene (reference sequence). This CDR3 region has 17 residues. Trimming pared 3 bases from V and 3 bases from J, leaving 20 bases between. Treatment given: oral pan-JAK inhibitor, 5-10 mg twice daily. In each case, RNA was isolated and then reverse transcribed into cDNA as the sequencing template. Sequencing used immunoSEQ multiplex PCR; TCRdb keeps in-frame clones, though not all of them. The sample yields under 150,000 clones, more than 40% seen once. The material sequenced was CD4+ T cells sorted from blood, taken at week 4, from a patient treated with tofacitinib. This TCR was recovered from a human donor with alopecia areata. This chain connects TRBV30 to TRBJ2-2; D is perhaps TRBD1 (7 bases). The CDR3 DNA sequence: TGTGCCTGGAGCCTCAGGGGGGCCCGTCCTTACACCGGGGAGCTGTTTTTT. It specifies CAWSLRGARPYTGELFF.